This T cell receptor (beta chain) was sequenced for a study of blood T cell repertoires in COVID-19. Turning to the study itself: Sites across the United States, Italy and Spain contributed samples from acute and convalescent COVID-19. PBMCs, B-cell-depleted T cells, or T cells were the source of the cDNA or gDNA that made up the material.

Germline CDR1 SGHRS, CDR2 YFSETQ. V was cut by 4 bases and J by 4 bases, with 12 bases left in between. The CDR3 has 15 amino acids. Per the authors' pipeline: Estimates of nucleated cell counts were drawn from the amplification of reference gene primers. Some clones are missing from TCRdb's copy, which holds only in-frame ones; the method was immunoSEQ multiplex PCR. Clone size and the V and J calls come from that table; the DNA yielded D and trimming. The sample has 250,000 to 300,000 clones; roughly 91% are singletons. Sequenced input: peripheral blood. The gene calls are TRBV5-1 and TRBJ2-6; D ambiguous. The receptor comes from a man aged 35-49 years with acute or convalescent COVID-19. The CDR3 sequence is CASSPKNLGANVLTF. DNA for the CDR3: TGCGCCAGCAGCCCAAAGAACCTAGGGGCCAACGTCCTGACTTTC.